This T cell receptor beta chain comes out of a study of T-cell memory formation after mild COVID-19. TCRdb itself ran the 5' RACE reads through MiXCR, one entry per CDR3 protein. The sample lists under 300,000 distinct CDR3 sequences; about a sixth were seen once. The CDR3 consists of 14 residues. The germline gives CDR1 DFQATT, CDR2 SNEGSKA (reference sequence). Trimming took 5 bases from V and 7 from J, leaving 20 bases between them. The sequence derives from a man younger than 30 who had mild COVID-19 (a few samples of this study predate the infection). Cell type and time point are not known. The chain joins TRBV20-1 to TRBJ2-5, with D maybe TRBD2 (7 bases). The material sequenced was PBMCs or a T cell subset sorted from them (not recorded which). The CDR3 is CSAERGAGSATQYF. The CDR3 DNA is TGCAGTGCTGAACGGGGGGCAGGGTCAGCGACCCAGTACTTC.